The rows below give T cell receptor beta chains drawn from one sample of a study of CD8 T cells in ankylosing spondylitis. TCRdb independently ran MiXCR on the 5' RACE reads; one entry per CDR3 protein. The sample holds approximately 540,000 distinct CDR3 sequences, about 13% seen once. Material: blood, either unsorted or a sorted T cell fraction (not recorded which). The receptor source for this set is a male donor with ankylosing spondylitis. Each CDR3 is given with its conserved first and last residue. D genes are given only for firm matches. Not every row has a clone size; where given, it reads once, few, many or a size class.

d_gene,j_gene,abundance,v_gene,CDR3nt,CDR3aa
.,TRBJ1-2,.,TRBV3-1,TGTGCCAGCAGCCCCGGGGGCATTAACTATGGCTACACCTTC,CASSPGGINYGYTF
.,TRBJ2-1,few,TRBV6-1,TGTGCCAGCAGCCCTAGGGGGGACACCTACAATGAGCAGTTCTTC,CASSPRGDTYNEQFF
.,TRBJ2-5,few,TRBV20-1,TGCAGTGCTAGAGATTGGGGGGAAGCCCAAGAGACCCAGTACTTC,CSARDWGEAQETQYF
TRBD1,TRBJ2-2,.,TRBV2,TGTGCCAGCAGTGTTAGGGGGCACACCGGGGAGCTGTTTTTT,CASSVRGHTGELFF
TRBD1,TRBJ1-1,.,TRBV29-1,TGCAGCGGTCGGACAGGTGGGAACACTGAAGCTTTCTTT,CSGRTGGNTEAFF
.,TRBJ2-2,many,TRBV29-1,TGCAGCGTTGCTCCTCCCGGGGAGCTGTTTTTT,CSVAPPGELFF
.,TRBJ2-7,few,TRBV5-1,TGCGCCAGCAGCTTGGAGGTAGCACCCTACGAGCAGTACTTC,CASSLEVAPYEQYF
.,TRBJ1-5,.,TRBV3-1,TGTGCCAGCAGCCATGGGGCGGATCAGCCCCAGCATTTT,CASSHGADQPQHF
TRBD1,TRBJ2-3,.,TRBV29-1,TGCAGCGTTGATATCCGGGACAGGGGGCAGACAGATACGCAGTATTTT,CSVDIRDRGQTDTQYF
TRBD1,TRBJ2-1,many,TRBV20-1,TGCAGTGCTAGATCAGACACAGGGGGTATCGATGAGCAGTTCTTC,CSARSDTGGIDEQFF
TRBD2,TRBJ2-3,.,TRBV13,TGTGCCAGCAGCTATGGGACTAGCGGCTATACGCAGTATTTT,CASSYGTSGYTQYF
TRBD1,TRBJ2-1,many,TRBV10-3,TGTGCCATCAGTCCGGGACAGGGTGCCCATGAGCAGTTCTTC,CAISPGQGAHEQFF
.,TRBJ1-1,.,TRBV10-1,TGCGCCAGCAGTGAGTCGAGTGAGACTGAAGCTTTCTTT,CASSESSETEAFF
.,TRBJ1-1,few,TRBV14,TGTGCCAGCAGCCAATGGTGGGGCAACACTGAAGCTTTCTTT,CASSQWWGNTEAFF
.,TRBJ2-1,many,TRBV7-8,TGTGCCAGCAGCTACAGCGGAGGGGAAGACGAGCAGTTCTTC,CASSYSGGEDEQFF
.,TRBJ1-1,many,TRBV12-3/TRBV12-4,TGTGCCAGCAGTTCCTACTTGAACACTGAAGCTTTCTTT,CASSSYLNTEAFF
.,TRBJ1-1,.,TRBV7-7,TGTGCCAGCAGCGAGGACTCGAACACTGAAGCTTTCTTT,CASSEDSNTEAFF
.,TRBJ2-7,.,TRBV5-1,TGCGCCAGCAGCTTGGAGCCGGGCTACGAGCAGTACTTC,CASSLEPGYEQYF
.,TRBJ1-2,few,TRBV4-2,TGTGCCAGCAGCCAAGAGCAGATACCTAACTATGGCTACACCTTC,CASSQEQIPNYGYTF
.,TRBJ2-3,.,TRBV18,TGTGCCAGCTCACCTTCTTCGGTAGCGGTTACAGATACGCAGTATTTT,CASSPSSVAVTDTQYF
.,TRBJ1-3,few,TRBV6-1,TGTGCCAGCAATGCACTCTACTCTGGAAACACCATATATTTT,CASNALYSGNTIYF
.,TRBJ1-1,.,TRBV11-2,TGTGCCAGCAGCACCCAGACAGGGAACACTGAAGCTTTCTTT,CASSTQTGNTEAFF
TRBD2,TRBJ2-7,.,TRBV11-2,TGTGCCAGCAGCTTAACTAGCGGGAGGGCCTATTTCTACGAGCAGTACTTC,CASSLTSGRAYFYEQYF
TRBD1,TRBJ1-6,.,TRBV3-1,TGTGCCAGCAACGTACAGGGGAATTCACCCCTCCACTTT,CASNVQGNSPLHF
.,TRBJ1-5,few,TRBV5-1,TGCGCCAGCAGCTTGGCAGGTGACCGCAATCAGCCCCAGCATTTT,CASSLAGDRNQPQHF
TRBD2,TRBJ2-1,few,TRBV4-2,TGTGCCAGCAGCCAAGAACCCCGTGGGGCTCATAGCGGGAGTGGGCACAATGAGCAGTTCTTC,CASSQEPRGAHSGSGHNEQFF
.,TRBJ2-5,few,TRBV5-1,TGCGCCAGCAGACCCCTACCAGGGGAGGGGGAGACCCAGTACTTC,CASRPLPGEGETQYF
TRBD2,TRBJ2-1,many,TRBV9,TGTGCCAGCAGCTCCCGACTAGCGACGTACAATGAGCAGTTCTTC,CASSSRLATYNEQFF
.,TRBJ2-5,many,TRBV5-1,TGCGCCAGCAGCTTGGTAGGGCCTACTGAAGAGACCCAGTACTTC,CASSLVGPTEETQYF
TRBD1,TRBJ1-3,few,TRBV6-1,TGTGCCAGCAAGGCCACAGGGGGCTTCTCTGGAAACACCATATATTTT,CASKATGGFSGNTIYF
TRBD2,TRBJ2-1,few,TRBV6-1,TGTGCCAGCAGTGTAGGGACTATCAATGAGCAGTTCTTC,CASSVGTINEQFF
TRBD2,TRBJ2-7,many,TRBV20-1,TGCAGTGCTAGTCTGTCAAGCGGGAGGATTCACGAGCAGTACTTC,CSASLSSGRIHEQYF
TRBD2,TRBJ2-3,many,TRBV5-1,TGCGCCACCTCTAGCGGAACTCGGGATACGCAGTATTTT,CATSSGTRDTQYF
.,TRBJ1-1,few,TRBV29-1,TGCAGCGTTGAGCAGTCTATGAACACTGAAGCTTTCTTT,CSVEQSMNTEAFF
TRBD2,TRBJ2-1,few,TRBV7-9,TGTGCCAGCAGCTATGCCGGGACTAGTCATCAGTTCTTC,CASSYAGTSHQFF
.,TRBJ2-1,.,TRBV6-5,TGTGCCAGCAGTTACTCGAACCCTAGTCTGGACAATGAGCAGTTCTTC,CASSYSNPSLDNEQFF
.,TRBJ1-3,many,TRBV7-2,TGTGCCAGCAGCCCGGACAGCAGAACTGGAAACACCATATATTTT,CASSPDSRTGNTIYF
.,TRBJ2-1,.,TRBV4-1,TGCGCCAGCAGCCAAGTCACCCACTACAATGAGCAGTTCTTC,CASSQVTHYNEQFF
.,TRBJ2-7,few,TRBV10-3,TGTGCCATCAGTGGGGGCGACACCTACGAGCAGTACTTC,CAISGGDTYEQYF
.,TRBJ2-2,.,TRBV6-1,TGTGCCAGCCTCACGCCGCAGGGTGGCACCGGGGAGCTGTTTTTT,CASLTPQGGTGELFF
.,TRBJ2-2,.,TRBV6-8,TGTGCCAGCAGGTCCCCCCGGGAGCTGTTTTTT,CASRSPRELFF
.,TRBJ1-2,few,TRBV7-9,TGTGCCAGCAGCCCCTCCGGGGGTAGGGGTTCTGGCTACACCTTC,CASSPSGGRGSGYTF
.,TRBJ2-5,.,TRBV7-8,TGTGCCAGCAGCTCCCTGGACAGCCTTCGAGAGACCCAGTACTTC,CASSSLDSLRETQYF
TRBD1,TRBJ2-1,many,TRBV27,TGTGCCAGCAGTTTATCGAAGGACAGGTACAATGAGCAGTTCTTC,CASSLSKDRYNEQFF
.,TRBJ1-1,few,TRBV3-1,TGTGCCAGCAGCCAAGAGTTTCGGGCTGAAGCTTTCTTT,CASSQEFRAEAFF
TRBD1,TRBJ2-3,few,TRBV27,TGTGCCACGAAAAACGAAAGAGGGACAGGGGGCACAGATACGCAGTATTTT,CATKNERGTGGTDTQYF
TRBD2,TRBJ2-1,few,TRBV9,TGTGCCAGCAGCCCTTACACTAGCGGGACCGACAATGAGCAGTTCTTC,CASSPYTSGTDNEQFF
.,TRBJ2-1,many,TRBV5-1,TGCGCCAGCAGCCCCCCGGGGTCATACAATGAGCAGTTCTTC,CASSPPGSYNEQFF
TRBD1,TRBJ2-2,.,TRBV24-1,TGTGCCACCAGTGGGGACAGTTCCACCGGGGAGCTGTTTTTT,CATSGDSSTGELFF
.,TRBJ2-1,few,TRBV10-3,TGTGCCATAAGCTCCTCAGGTTACAATGAGCAGTTCTTC,CAISSSGYNEQFF
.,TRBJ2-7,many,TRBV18,TGTGCCAGCAGCCCTACAGGTTACGAGCAGTACTTC,CASSPTGYEQYF
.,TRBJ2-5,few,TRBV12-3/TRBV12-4,TGTGCCAGCAGTTTACGATGGCAGTGGGAGACCCAGTACTTC,CASSLRWQWETQYF
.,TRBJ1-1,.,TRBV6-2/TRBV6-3,TGTGCCAGCAGTACTGGAGGACATGGGGGAGTCACTGAAGCTTTCTTT,CASSTGGHGGVTEAFF
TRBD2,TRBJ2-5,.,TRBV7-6,TGTGCCAGCAGCTTAGGACTAGCGGGAGGTTTAAGTCAAGAGACCCAGTACTTC,CASSLGLAGGLSQETQYF
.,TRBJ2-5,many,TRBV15,TGTGCCACCAGCCGGCGTAACCTCCAAGAGACCCAGTACTTC,CATSRRNLQETQYF